Given below is one T cell receptor (beta chain) in context. It lacks a known antigen. Base qualities are not provided; no much larger clone lies one nucleotide away. The sample has other DNA sequences that encode this CDR3 too. The entry originates in a study of beta chain features in type 1 diabetes (dated by TCRdb to the late 2010s). About the study as a whole: Mean age, gender distribution, total cell number and subset yield were not different between patients and healthy donors. A total of 90 million to 130 million sorted cells were examined across all samples, and a strong correlation was observed between cell number per subset and RNA yield. The study compared the TCRB repertoires of sorted circulating CD4+ T cell subsets in recently diagnosed type 1 diabetes patients with those in matched healthy donors. Regulatory and stem cell-like memory subsets were isolated from only 8 patients and roughly eight healthy donors, whereas naive and central memory subsets came from all 28 donors. What the work shows at the level of the full study, not this receptor alone: Patients with type 1 diabetes made fewer insertions and deleted more nucleotides at VDJ recombination sites, implying thymic rearrangement abnormalities. Because the HLA sub-analyses included only small numbers of individuals, any influence of HLA type on TCRB rearrangement was left unresolved. In all four CD4+ subsets, TCRB CDR3 length was moderately but significantly shorter in type 1 diabetes patients. Because cDNA rather than genomic DNA was sequenced, highly expressing activated cells could have been over-represented, although no difference in activation and CD3 levels was found between groups. The naive, central memory and regulatory TCRB repertoires appeared to resemble one another more closely among patients than among healthy donors. PCR may preferentially amplify shorter templates, but because patient and control samples were amplified and corrected together, any resulting skew would affect both groups equally.

From the cysteine through the phenylalanine, the CDR3 covers 15 amino acids. Only the CDR3 DNA is retained, 45 bases long and in frame from the first base. CDR1 LNHDA and CDR2 SQIVND are derived from the germline V gene (reference sequence). V and J are trimmed by 3 bases and 1 base, and the gene matches miss 1 base of the junction. Each donor gave one peripheral blood draw, roughly 0.12 L on average, collected into heparinised tubes. A BD FACSAria II was used to sort naive, central memory, regulatory and stem cell-like memory CD4+ T cells with a panel that included CD45RO, CCR7, CD25, CD127, CD95 and CD27. All sorted populations exceeded 95% purity. PBMCs were isolated right away by Lymphoprep density gradient centrifugation and were stained directly, without culture. So that batch effects would be minimized, each experiment stained and sorted samples in pairs, pairing one healthy donor with one patient.

The entire isolated RNA was reverse transcribed using the High Capacity cDNA Reverse Transcription Kit, and thus expressed TCRB transcripts were sequenced. Deep immunoSEQ sequencing was applied to naive, central memory and regulatory T cell samples, giving an average of about 3.8 million total reads per sample. Sorted cells were lysed in RLT buffer and RNA was extracted with DNase-treated RNeasy Micro or Mini kits, depending on cell number. Each cell subset was processed on its own to prevent cross-contamination, while patient and healthy donor samples were processed together. TCRB sequences were amplified from cDNA with the immunoSEQ multiplex PCR, producing 87-bp fragments spanning the CDR3 region. The amplicons were sequenced using the Illumina HiSeq platform. As for the authors' bioinformatics: Synthetic template baselines were used to correct PCR bias computationally, reads within Hamming distance 2 were collapsed, and singletons that could not be merged were discarded. Reads were aligned against IMGT so that V, D and J genes, CDR3 length and insertions or deletions at six rearrangement sites could be assigned. Clonotype counts were normalized to sorted cell number within each subset before computing true diversity and Gini coefficients with the tcR R package. The overlap coefficient, calculated on TCRB nucleotide sequences, was used to quantify repertoire sharing. Drawn from immuneACCESS, this table holds only the in-frame rearrangements with V and J called that TCRdb kept. Clones are partly lost; checked studies trace under half to an unresolved V gene and leave the rest unexplained. V and J calls and clone size are those listed in that table; D and trimming were worked out from the DNA. For this sample there are 250,000 to 350,000 clones; 12% to 15% appear just once. Over 5% of the sample is in the top ten clones.

The specimen sequenced was central memory CD4+ T cells from blood. The rearranged segments are TRBV19 and TRBJ2-3; 10 nucleotides in the junction match TRBD2. This TCR was sampled from a man aged 30 to 45 in good health. The CDR3: CASSIGTSGTDTQYF. The DNA sequence is TGTGCCAGTAGTATCGGGACTAGCGGCACAGATACGCAGTATTTT.